The clone carrying this T cell receptor (beta chain) was picked up one time. This record belongs to a study of T cell changes during pregnancy in multiple sclerosis. This CDR3 contains 15 residues. CDR1 LGHNA and CDR2 YNFKEQ come from the germline V gene. Trimming removed 3 bases from V and 6 bases from J; junction bases left unmatched: 4. Profiling relied on immunoSEQ multiplex PCR, and the TCRdb table lists in-frame clones only, not all of them. The data hold tens of thousands of clones, with about 87% observed a single time. This sequence was found in a female donor in good health, enrolled as a control in a pregnancy study. The chain couples TRBV4-2 to TRBJ2-1; 11 nucleotides line up with TRBD2. Sequences were derived from CD8+ T cells from peripheral blood mononuclear cells, sampled in the second trimester of pregnancy. The CDR3 spells CASSQGLAEPNEQFF. In DNA, the CDR3 is TGTGCCAGCAGCCAGGGACTAGCGGAACCCAATGAGCAGTTCTTC.